The 23 T cell receptor beta chains below were found in one sample sequenced in a study of shared clonotypes between healthy human individuals. Libraries were prepared by immunoSEQ multiplex PCR; TCRdb keeps only in-frame clonotypes and omits some of them. The repertoire holds about a million clones, with 76% as singletons. Sequences were obtained from memory CD4+ T cells sorted from blood. Subset indicated: CD45RA-negative fraction. Source of these receptors: a man aged 18 to 29 in good health.

The gene calls are TRBV19 and TRBJ1-4, with D hard to call. The V end lost 8 bases, the J end lost 7 bases, and 14 bases lay between the germline ends. CDR1 and CDR2 (germline): LNHDA, SQIVND (reference sequence). There are 13 residues in the CDR3. Here the CDR3 reads CASLDGFFEKLFF. CDR3 DNA: TGTGCCAGTTTGGACGGGTTTTTTGAAAAACTGTTTTTT.

This chain links TRBV1 with TRBJ2-1; the DNA was not used to check the table's D call, TRBD2. TRBV1 is a pseudogene segment. The CDR3 sequence is 16 residues long. The CDR3 spells CTSRLGLPPDYNEQFF. The CDR3 DNA follows: TGCACCAGCAGACTTGGACTACCACCGGATTACAATGAGCAGTTCTTC.

The V gene is TRBV18, the J gene TRBJ2-7, with 7 bases lining up with TRBD1. The germline V gene encodes CDR1 KGHSH and CDR2 LQKENI. The CDR3 consists of 15 residues. The V segment lost 5 bases and the J segment 0 bases; nucleotides outside the gene matches: 7. The CDR3 coding sequence is TGTGCCAGCTCAAGCCCGGGACAGAGCTCCTACGAGCAGTACTTC. This encodes CASSSPGQSSYEQYF.

This clone was counted a few times. The gene calls are TRBV2 and TRBJ1-2; D is uncertain. V was pared by 6 bases and J by 8 bases, with 10 bases between. Germline values: CDR1 SNHLY, CDR2 FYNNEI. CDR3 size: 11 residues. The CDR3 loop is CASSANEGYTF. The CDR3 DNA is TGTGCCAGCAGCGCAAATGAGGGCTACACCTTC.

V and J are TRBV7-9 and TRBJ1-1; D might be TRBD1 (6 bases). In germline, CDR1 is SEHNR, CDR2 FQNEAQ (reference sequence). The CDR3 has 15 residues. V lost 0 bases and J lost 7, with 15 bases in between. CDR3 bases: TGTGCCAGCAGCTTAGCCGGGGTGAGGGGGTTTGAAGCTTTCTTT. Translation: CASSLAGVRGFEAFF.

A remark on this clone: Additional DNA sequences in this sample encode the identical CDR3. J is TRBJ2-7 and V is TRBV30; D is possibly TRBD2 (6 bases). With 3 bases removed from V and 0 bases from J, the gap between germline ends came to 12 bases. The CDR3 length is 14 residues. Germline CDR1 GTSNPN, CDR2 SVGIG (reference sequence). The chain's CDR3 is CAWSPGGSSYEQYF. The DNA of the CDR3 is TGTGCCTGGAGCCCCGGAGGGAGCTCCTACGAGCAGTACTTC.

This clone was detected once. This may be a read error: a much more frequent sequence differs by one nucleotide. This sample also contains other DNA sequences that code for the same CDR3. The J gene is TRBJ2-3, the V gene TRBV2; D not certain. Germline V gene data show CDR1 as SNHLY and CDR2 as FYNNEI. Trimming took 5 bases from V and 2 from J, leaving 2 bases between them. This CDR3 has 11 amino acids. The CDR3 region is CASSSTDTQYF. CDR3 sequence (DNA): TGTGCCAGCAGTTCCACAGATACGCAGTATTTT.

The rearrangement links TRBV7-2 to TRBJ1-2; 7 bases align to TRBD1. Germline trimming cut 5 bases from V and 7 bases from J; bases unmatched to any gene: 10. The germline CDR1 and CDR2 sequences are SGHTA and FQGNSA. This CDR3 is 14 amino acids long. The CDR3 DNA reads as TGTGCCAGCAGCGAAAGACAGGGTGGCCCTGGCTACACCTTC. This sequence encodes CASSERQGGPGYTF.

This clone appeared a single time. The chain couples TRBV5-1 to TRBJ2-2; TRBD1 matches at 8 bases. This CDR3 is 14 amino acids long. Trimming at V came to 4 bases and at J to 4 bases, leaving 3 bases not matched to a gene. Germline CDR1 and CDR2: SGHRS and YFSETQ. CDR3 sequence (DNA): TGCGCCAGCAGCCGTACAGGGGGCACCGGGGAGCTGTTTTTT. Protein product: CASSRTGGTGELFF.

The gene calls are TRBV6-6 and TRBJ2-3, with 8 nucleotides matching TRBD2. With V trimmed by 8 bases and J by 3 bases, 10 bases remained unmatched. The CDR3 spans 15 residues. Germline CDR1 and CDR2: MNHNY and SVGAGI (reference sequence). This chain's CDR3 is CASPPRGGGTDTQYF. CDR3 bases: TGTGCCAGCCCCCCCAGGGGCGGGGGGACAGATACGCAGTATTTT.

Worth noting for this clone: In the same sample, other DNA sequences code for this CDR3. This chain joins TRBV18 and TRBJ2-2; D is ambiguous. Germline lookup yields CDR1 KGHSH and CDR2 LQKENI. The ends were cut back, 3 bases at V and 8 bases at J, with 10 bases in the middle. CDR3 length equals 13 residues. In nucleotides, the CDR3 is TGTGCCAGCTCACCCCTCGTTGGGGGGGAGCTGTTTTTT. It yields the protein CASSPLVGGELFF.

The chain carries TRBV6-1 and TRBJ1-3; tentatively, D is TRBD1 (5 bases). The germline gives CDR1 MNHNS, CDR2 SASEGT. V was shortened by 7 bases and J by 1 base, with 8 bases between the two germline ends. The CDR3 length is 13 residues. The CDR3 DNA follows: TGTGCCAGCATGGGGGTTTCTGGAAACACCATATATTTT. It encodes CASMGVSGNTIYF.

This clone was seen only once. Other DNA sequences in this sample translate to the same CDR3. The rearrangement uses TRBV29-1 and TRBJ1-5, with 7 bases matching TRBD1. Germline V CDR1 and CDR2: SQVTM, ANQGSEA. This CDR3 contains 12 residues. J was trimmed by 4 bases and V by 6 bases; bases with no gene match: 3. CDR3 loop: CSVQGVNQPQHF. In DNA form, the CDR3 reads TGCAGCGTCCAGGGGGTAAATCAGCCCCAGCATTTT.

The V gene is TRBV19, the J gene TRBJ1-2; TRBD1 matches at 7 bases. J lost 4 bases, V lost 3 bases, and 8 bases had no gene match. The germline V gene encodes CDR1 LNHDA and CDR2 SQIVND (reference sequence). This CDR3 has 15 residues. In DNA, the CDR3 is TGTGCCAGTAGTATCTCTCACAGGGGAATCTATGGCTACACCTTC. This gives the protein CASSISHRGIYGYTF. Combining the CDR3 with reference TRBV19 and TRBJ1-2 gives the whole variable domain DGGITQSPKYLFRKEGQNVTLSCEQNLNHDAMYWYRQDPGQGLRLIYYSQIVNDFQKGDIAEGYSVSREKKESFPLTVTSAQKNPTAFYLCASSISHRGIYGYTFGSGTRLTVV.

This sequence joins TRBV28 and TRBJ2-2; possible D gene TRBD2, 7 bases. Trimming left V 7 bases short and J 6 bases short, with 18 bases between. The CDR3 loop spans 15 amino acids. Germline V gene data show CDR1 as MDHEN and CDR2 as SYDVKM. CDR3 nucleotides: TGTGCCAGCACCCCCGCGGGGGCGCCGGCCGGGGAGCTGTTTTTT. Protein product: CASTPAGAPAGELFF.

V gene TRBV7-9 combines with J gene TRBJ1-4; D call uncertain. From germline, CDR1 is SEHNR and CDR2 FQNEAQ (reference sequence). The CDR3 totals 15 residues. Between the trimmed V and J ends, which lost 2 bases and 8 bases, there was a span of 15 bases. CDR3 amino acids: CASSLRAASDEKLFF. The CDR3 DNA follows: TGTGCCAGCAGCTTACGGGCGGCGTCGGACGAAAAACTGTTTTTT.

This chain connects TRBV6-1 to TRBJ1-2; D is ambiguous. Germline V gives CDR1 MNHNS, CDR2 SASEGT. This CDR3 contains 12 residues. The V end was cut by 6 bases, the J end by 5 bases, with 10 bases between. The CDR3 sequence is CASRSLGYGYTF. DNA of the CDR3: TGTGCCAGCAGGTCCCTCGGTTATGGCTACACCTTC.

This clone was observed a single time. This chain joins TRBV6-5 and TRBJ2-7; 7 positions match TRBD2. J lost 6 bases, V lost 2 bases, and 7 bases had no gene match. CDR1 is MNHEY and CDR2 is SVGAGI in the germline V gene. The CDR3 is made up of 14 amino acids. The CDR3 is CASSYDRSGAEQYF. The CDR3 nucleotides are TGTGCCAGCAGTTACGACCGGAGCGGGGCCGAGCAGTACTTC.

The rearrangement joins TRBV5-5 to TRBJ2-7, with a tentative D call TRBD1 (6 bases). Germline V gene sequence: CDR1 SGHKS, CDR2 YYEKEE (reference sequence). The CDR3 covers 15 residues. Trimming cost V 4 bases and J 4 bases, with 18 bases left between them. The CDR3 nucleotides are TGTGCCAGCAGCAACCCGGGATCAGGGGTGTACGAGCAGTACTTC. Translated: CASSNPGSGVYEQYF.

The chain joins TRBV5-1 to TRBJ1-2; 10 bases are a match to TRBD1. The germline CDR1 and CDR2 sequences are SGHRS and YFSETQ. V shed 8 bases and J 6 bases; nucleotides not matched to a gene: 10. The CDR3 runs to 14 residues. CDR3 loop: CASQTGGDLDGYTF. CDR3 DNA sequence: TGCGCCAGTCAGACAGGGGGCGACCTGGATGGCTACACCTTC.

The chain uses TRBV11-2 and TRBJ2-1, with a possible D match to TRBD2 (7 bases). V dropped 0 bases and J dropped 8 bases, with 20 bases sitting between them. The CDR3 contains 17 residues. Germline CDR1 reads SGHAT; CDR2 reads FQNNGV. The CDR3 DNA reads TGTGCCAGCAGCTTAGATCTAGGGGGAGGGCCGGGCCATGAGCAGTTCTTC. Translated, it gives CASSLDLGGGPGHEQFF. The full variable domain, its missing parts supplied by reference TRBV11-2 and TRBJ2-1, is EAGVAQSPRYKIIEKRQSVAFWCNPISGHATLYWYQQILGQGPKLLIQFQNNGVVDDSQLPKDRFSAERLKGVDSTLKIQPAKLEDSAVYLCASSLDLGGGPGHEQFFGPGTRLTVL.

This sequence joins TRBV2 and TRBJ1-5; 8 nucleotides agree with TRBD1. CDR3 size: 17 residues. Germline V gene sequence: CDR1 SNHLY, CDR2 FYNNEI. V lost 2 bases to trimming and J lost 0 bases; unmatched junction nucleotides: 6. The CDR3 DNA reads as TGTGCCAGCAGTGAACCACTTGGACAGGGTAGCAATCAGCCCCAGCATTTT. It is translated as CASSEPLGQGSNQPQHF.

This clone was detected only once. V gene TRBV6-5 combines with J gene TRBJ1-1; no firm D call. Trimming stripped 6 bases from V and 0 bases from J, with 11 bases between. The CDR3 totals 14 residues. Germline CDR1 reads MNHEY; CDR2 reads SVGAGI. CDR3 region: CASRVKLVNTEAFF. The CDR3 DNA reads as TGTGCCAGCAGAGTCAAACTCGTGAACACTGAAGCTTTCTTT.